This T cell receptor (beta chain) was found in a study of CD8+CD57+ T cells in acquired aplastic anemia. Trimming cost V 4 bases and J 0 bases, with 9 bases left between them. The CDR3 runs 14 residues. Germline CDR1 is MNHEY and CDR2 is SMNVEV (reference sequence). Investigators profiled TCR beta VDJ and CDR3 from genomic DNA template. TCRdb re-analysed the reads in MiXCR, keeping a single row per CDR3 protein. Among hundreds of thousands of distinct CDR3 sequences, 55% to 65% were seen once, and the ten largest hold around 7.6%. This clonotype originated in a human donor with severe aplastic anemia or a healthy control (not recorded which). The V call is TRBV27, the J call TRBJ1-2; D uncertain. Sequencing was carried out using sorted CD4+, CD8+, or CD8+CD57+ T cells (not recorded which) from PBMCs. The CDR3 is CASSYRGSNYGYTF. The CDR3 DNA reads TGTGCCAGCAGTTACCGGGGATCTAACTATGGCTACACCTTC.